This TCR beta chain derives from a study of T cells expressing NK-cell markers. Using the 5' RACE reads, TCRdb records one entry per CDR3 protein without DNA. This sample's clone table lists roughly 450,000 distinct CDR3 sequences. Sequenced input: blood T cells: a sorted CD56 or NKG2C T cell subset, CD4+ or CD8+ T cells, or bulk PBMC T cells (not recorded which). The origin of this receptor is a woman in her fifties or sixties in good health.

CDR3 sequence: CSASPAGGLGNIQYF. The chain combines TRBV20-1 with TRBJ2-4; TCRdb selects TRBD2, and the lack of DNA leaves this call unchecked. Germline CDR1 and CDR2: DFQATT and SNEGSKA (reference sequence). The CDR3 sequence is 15 residues long.